This record looks at one T cell receptor (beta chain) sequence and its context. Antigen specificity is unknown. The germline V and J ends were trimmed by 8 bases and 6 bases, with 13 bases remaining between them. This CDR3 contains 13 residues. CDR1 MDHEN and CDR2 SYDVKM come from the germline V gene. This record comes from a study of T cells after yellow fever vaccination. TCRdb redid the calling of the 5' RACE reads with MiXCR, one entry per CDR3 protein. Found here are more than 300,000 distinct CDR3 sequences, roughly 10% of them singletons; the top ten hold approximately 3%. General observations from the study: Overall, a small share of clonotypes was seen in both CD4 and CD8 compartments.

The chain has TRBV28 and TRBJ2-2; D remains ambiguous. The source material was CD4+ T cells sorted from PBMCs, sampled 45 days after the yellow fever booster vaccination. The origin of this receptor is a man aged 18 to 30 who received the YFV17D yellow fever vaccine. The CDR3 region is CASGSALPGELFF. As DNA, the CDR3 is TGTGCCAGCGGGTCGGCGCTCCCCGGGGAGCTGTTTTTT. Variable domain in full (rest from reference TRBV28 and TRBJ2-2): DVKVTQSSRYLVKRTGEKVFLECVQDMDHENMFWYRQDPGLGLRLIYFSYDVKMKEKGDIPEGYSVSREKKERFSLILESASTNQTSMYLCASGSALPGELFFGEGSRLTVL.